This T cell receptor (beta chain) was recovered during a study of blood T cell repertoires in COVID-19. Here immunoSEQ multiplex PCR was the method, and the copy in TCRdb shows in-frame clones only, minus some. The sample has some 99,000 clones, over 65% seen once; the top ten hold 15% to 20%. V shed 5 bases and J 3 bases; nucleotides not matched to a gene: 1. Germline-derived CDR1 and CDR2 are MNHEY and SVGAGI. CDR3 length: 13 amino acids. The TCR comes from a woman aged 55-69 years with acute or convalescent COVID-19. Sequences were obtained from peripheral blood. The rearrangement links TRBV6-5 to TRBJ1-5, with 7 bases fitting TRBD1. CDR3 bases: TGTGCCAGCAGTAGGGGGCTCAATCAGCCCCAGCATTTT. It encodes CASSRGLNQPQHF.